The 14 T cell receptor beta chains below all came from one sample that was sequenced in a study of monozygotic twins with cystic fibrosis. Assay: immunoSEQ multiplex PCR; the TCRdb copy retains only in-frame clones and omits some. Among about 19,000 clones listed, around 97% were seen once. The sample taken for sequencing was blood. These receptors were taken from a woman in her thirties with cystic fibrosis.

The chain has TRBV2 and TRBJ2-5; D is possibly TRBD2 (5 bases). This CDR3 is built from 15 residues. The ends were cut back, 3 bases at V and 0 bases at J, with 11 bases in the middle. The germline gives CDR1 SNHLY, CDR2 FYNNEI. In DNA, the CDR3 is TGTGCCAGCAGTGAGGGCGGGTGGGACCAAGAGACCCAGTACTTC. This gives the protein CASSEGGWDQETQYF.

The J gene is TRBJ2-2, the V gene TRBV7-6; D remains ambiguous. V lost 5 bases to trimming and J lost 5 bases, with 15 bases between them. CDR1 and CDR2 (germline): SGHVS, FNYEAQ. This CDR3 contains 15 residues. The DNA for the CDR3 is TGTGCCAGCAGCCCGACCGGGTTGTGGACCGGGGAGCTGTTTTTT. As protein: CASSPTGLWTGELFF.

This rearrangement joins TRBV18 to TRBJ1-3; D uncertain. The CDR3 covers 15 residues. V was shortened by 3 bases and J by 4 bases, with 13 bases between the two germline ends. The V gene's germline CDR1 is KGHSH and CDR2 LQKENI. CDR3 nucleotides: TGTGCCAGCTCACCGATTTTTGATCTGGGAAACACCATATATTTT. As protein: CASSPIFDLGNTIYF. The full variable domain, with the rest looked up from reference TRBV18 and TRBJ1-3, is NAGVMQNPRHLVRRRGQEARLRCSPMKGHSHVYWYRQLPEEGLKFMVYLQKENIIDESGMPKERFSAEFPKEGPSILRIQQVVRGDSAAYFCASSPIFDLGNTIYFGEGSWLTVV.

The chain recombines TRBV5-4 with TRBJ1-2; 9 positions match TRBD1. The germline gives CDR1 SGHNT, CDR2 YYREEE (reference sequence). J lost 6 bases, V lost 4 bases, and 13 bases had no gene match. This CDR3 has 16 residues. DNA for the CDR3: TGTGCCAGCAGCCTCTCGGGACAGGGCATACTTAATGGCTACACCTTC. It yields the protein CASSLSGQGILNGYTF. Drawing the rest from reference TRBV5-4 and TRBJ1-2, the complete variable domain is ETGVTQSPTHLIKTRGQQVTLRCSSQSGHNTVSWYQQALGQGPQFIFQYYREEENGRGNFPPRFSGLQFPNYSSELNVNALELDDSALYLCASSLSGQGILNGYTFGSGTRLTVV.

The CDR3 loop reads CSAAGQGNEKLFF. The CDR3 DNA sequence: TGCAGCGCCGCGGGACAGGGAAATGAAAAACTGTTTTTT. This rearrangement joins TRBV29-1 to TRBJ1-4; 9 nucleotides align to TRBD1. Germline CDR1 reads SQVTM; CDR2 reads ANQGSEA. There are 13 residues in the CDR3. The junction had 5 bases not matched to a gene; V was cut back by 7 bases and J by 5 bases.

The chain links TRBV6-6 to TRBJ2-1; 8 nucleotides agree with TRBD1. The germline V gene has CDR1 MNHNY and CDR2 SVGAGI (reference sequence). CDR3 length equals 15 residues. Unmatched junction bases numbered 10, after V lost 8 bases and J lost 4 bases. Written as DNA, the CDR3 is TGTGCCAGCGGAAGGACAGGGATCGATTACAATGAGCAGTTCTTC. This codes for CASGRTGIDYNEQFF.

The V gene is TRBV5-1, the J gene TRBJ2-7; weak D call: TRBD2 (6 bases). The V gene lost 3 bases and the J gene lost 6 bases, with 13 bases spanning the gap. CDR1 and CDR2 from the germline V gene are SGHRS and YFSETQ. The CDR3 extends over 13 amino acids. The CDR3 bases are TGCGCCAGCAGCTGGGACTCGGCGGGCGAGCAGTACTTC. It is translated as CASSWDSAGEQYF.

The genes are TRBV6-5 and TRBJ2-3; 9 bases fit TRBD2. The V gene's germline CDR1 is MNHEY and CDR2 SVGAGI. This CDR3 spans 15 amino acids. V lost 5 bases to trimming and J lost 6 bases; unmatched junction nucleotides: 9. In DNA, the CDR3 is TGTGCCAGCAGTATTCGTAGCGGGGGCCTGGATACGCAGTATTTT. Translated: CASSIRSGGLDTQYF.

The genes are TRBV10-3 and TRBJ2-5, with D tentatively TRBD2 (7 bases). The germline V gene has CDR1 ENHRY and CDR2 SYGVKD. Trimming left V 1 base short and J 4 bases short, with 10 bases between. This CDR3 is 14 amino acids long. The CDR3 bases are TGTGCCATCAGTGAGTGGGGGGGGCGAGAGACCCAGTACTTC. It translates to CAISEWGGRETQYF.

The gene calls are TRBV4-1 and TRBJ2-7; D unresolved. V was pared by 4 bases and J by 1 base, with 8 bases between. The CDR3 spans 13 residues. CDR1 is MGHRA, CDR2 YSYEKL, per germline. CDR3 sequence: CASSLGISYEQYF. Here the CDR3 DNA reads TGCGCCAGCAGCCTCGGAATATCCTACGAGCAGTACTTC.

This clone has just one count. The chain uses TRBV7-6 and TRBJ1-1; TRBD1 matches 8 bases. This CDR3 is 16 amino acids long. The junction had 9 bases not matched to a gene; V was cut back by 3 bases and J by 3 bases. Germline assignment: CDR1 SGHVS and CDR2 FNYEAQ. The CDR3: CASSLYGRGLDTEAFF. CDR3 nucleotides: TGTGCCAGCAGCTTGTATGGCAGGGGGCTGGACACTGAAGCTTTCTTT.

The chain employs TRBV6-5 and TRBJ2-7, with TRBD2 as a possible D gene (6 bases). CDR1 is MNHEY, CDR2 SVGAGI, per germline. V dropped 6 bases and J dropped 3 bases, with 18 bases sitting between them. The CDR3 contains 15 residues. The CDR3 reads CASSSSRDSSYEQYF. CDR3 in DNA: TGTGCCAGCAGCTCATCCAGGGACTCTAGCTACGAGCAGTACTTC.

J is TRBJ2-7 and V is TRBV7-2; 9 nucleotides line up with TRBD2. Germline lookup yields CDR1 SGHTA and CDR2 FQGNSA. With V trimmed by 3 bases and J by 6 bases, 9 bases remained unmatched. The CDR3 loop spans 15 amino acids. CDR3 sequence: CASSFRGGALSEQYF. The CDR3 coding sequence is TGTGCCAGCAGCTTTCGCGGGGGGGCGCTTAGCGAGCAGTACTTC.

This clone was recorded once. The chain employs TRBV11-2 and TRBJ2-7; TRBD2 aligns across 11 bases. V shed 2 bases, J shed 6 bases, and the junction held 3 bases outside the gene matches. Germline assignment: CDR1 SGHAT and CDR2 FQNNGV. The CDR3 runs to 14 residues. CDR3 residues: CASSLRLAGSEQYF. CDR3 in DNA: TGTGCCAGCAGCTTAAGACTAGCGGGGTCCGAGCAGTACTTC.